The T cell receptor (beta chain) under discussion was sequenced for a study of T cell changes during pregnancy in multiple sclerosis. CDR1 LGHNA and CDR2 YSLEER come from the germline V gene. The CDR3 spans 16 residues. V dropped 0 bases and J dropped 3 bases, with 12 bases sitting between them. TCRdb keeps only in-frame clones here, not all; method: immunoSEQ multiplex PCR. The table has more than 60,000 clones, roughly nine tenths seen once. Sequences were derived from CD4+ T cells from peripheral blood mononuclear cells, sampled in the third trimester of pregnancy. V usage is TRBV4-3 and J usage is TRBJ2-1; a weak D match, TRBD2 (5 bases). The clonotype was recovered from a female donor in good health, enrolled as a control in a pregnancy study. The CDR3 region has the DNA TGCGCCAGCAGCCAAGATCAAGGAGGTAGCTACAATGAGCAGTTCTTC. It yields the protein CASSQDQGGSYNEQFF.